Shown below are 3 T cell receptor beta chains from a single sample sequenced in a study of shared clonotypes between healthy human individuals. The data were produced by immunoSEQ multiplex PCR, yet TCRdb's version contains in-frame clones alone and is incomplete. The top ten hold 0.35% to 0.5% of the sample, which has a few million clones, more than 80% seen once. The sample comprised naive CD4+ T cells from PBMCs. Subset of the sample: CD45RA+ positively selected. These receptors all stem from a man between 18 and 29 years old in good health. Some clones in this sample may be carry-over from other donors' samples.

CDR3: CASNLNRAAFF. CDR3 bases: TGTGCCAGCAACCTCAACAGAGCGGCTTTCTTT. The chain links TRBV7-2 to TRBJ1-1; D gene unclear. This CDR3 is built from 11 residues. With 7 bases removed from V and 11 bases from J, the gap between germline ends came to 14 bases. Germline V gene data show CDR1 as SGHTA and CDR2 as FQGNSA.

This rearrangement joins TRBV7-6 to TRBJ2-7; TRBD2 aligns across 12 bases. The CDR3 is made up of 16 amino acids. The germline V gene has CDR1 SGHVS and CDR2 FNYEAQ. Trimming took 5 bases from V and 7 from J; bases not matched to a gene: 12. This chain's CDR3 is CASSLQLAGGLGEQYF. CDR3 sequence (DNA): TGTGCCAGCAGCCTCCAACTAGCGGGAGGCCTAGGGGAGCAGTACTTC.

About this clone: Within the sample, other DNA sequences also encode this same CDR3. The V gene is TRBV25-1, the J gene TRBJ2-1; D gene ambiguous. The CDR3 runs to 11 residues. V was cut by 8 bases and J by 4 bases, with 6 bases left in between. Germline V gives CDR1 MGHDK, CDR2 SYGVNS. CDR3 residues: CASSGYNEQFF. The CDR3 DNA is TGTGCCAGCTCCGGTTACAATGAGCAGTTCTTC.